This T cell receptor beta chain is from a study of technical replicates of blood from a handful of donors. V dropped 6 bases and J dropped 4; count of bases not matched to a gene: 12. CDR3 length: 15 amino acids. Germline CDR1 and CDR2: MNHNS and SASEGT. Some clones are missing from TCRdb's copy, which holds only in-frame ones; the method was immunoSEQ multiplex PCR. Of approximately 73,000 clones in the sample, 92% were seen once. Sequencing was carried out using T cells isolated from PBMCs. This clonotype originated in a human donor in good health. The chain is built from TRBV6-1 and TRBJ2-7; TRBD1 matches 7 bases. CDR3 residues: CASSLPRDSKYEQYF. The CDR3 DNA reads TGTGCCAGCAGCTTGCCCCGGGACAGCAAGTACGAGCAGTACTTC.